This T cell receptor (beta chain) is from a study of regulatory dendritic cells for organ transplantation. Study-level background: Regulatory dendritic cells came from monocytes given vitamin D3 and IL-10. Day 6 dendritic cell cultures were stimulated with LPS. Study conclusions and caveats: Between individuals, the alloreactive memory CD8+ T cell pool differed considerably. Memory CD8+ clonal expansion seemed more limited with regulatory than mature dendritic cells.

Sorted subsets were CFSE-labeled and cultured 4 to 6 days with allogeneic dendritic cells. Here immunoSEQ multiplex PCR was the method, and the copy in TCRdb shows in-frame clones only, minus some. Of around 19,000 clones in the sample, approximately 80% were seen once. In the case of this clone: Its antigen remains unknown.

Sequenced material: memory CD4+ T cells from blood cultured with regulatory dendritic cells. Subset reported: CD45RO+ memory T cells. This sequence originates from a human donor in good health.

Written as DNA, the CDR3 is TGTGCCAGCAGCCGGGGGGGGTCTGGGTACGAGCAGTACTTC. As protein: CASSRGGSGYEQYF. The rearrangement uses TRBV5-4 and TRBJ2-7; 8 bases fit TRBD2. J lost 4 bases, V lost 4 bases, and 7 bases had no gene match. CDR3 length: 14 amino acids. From germline, CDR1 is SGHNT and CDR2 YYREEE (reference sequence).